A single sample is the source of the 24 T cell receptor beta chains below, sequenced in a study of T cells after yellow fever vaccination. MiXCR was run by TCRdb on the 5' RACE reads, yielding one entry per CDR3 protein. Of fewer than 350,000 distinct CDR3 sequences in the sample, more than 8.5% were seen once. The sample here was PBMCs, taken on the day of the first yellow fever vaccination. The source is a man aged 18 to 29 who received the YFV17D yellow fever vaccine.

This clonotype turned up a few times. J is TRBJ1-1 and V is TRBV12-3 or TRBV12-4; D remains ambiguous. Trimming left V 7 bases short and J 1 base short, with 10 bases between. The CDR3 has 13 amino acids. In nucleotides, the CDR3 is TGTGCCAGCACCGGCTACGAGAACACTGAAGCTTTCTTT. It encodes CASTGYENTEAFF.

This clonotype has a handful of counts. The chain carries TRBV4-3 and TRBJ2-2; D could derive from TRBD1 or TRBD2 (6 bases each). CDR3 length: 14 residues. With 4 bases removed from V and 7 bases from J, the gap between germline ends came to 13 bases. The V gene's germline CDR1 is LGHNA and CDR2 YSLEER. The CDR3 DNA follows: TGCGCCAGCAGCCGGGCCCGGGGGCACGGGGAGCTGTTTTTT. It translates to CASSRARGHGELFF.

This clonotype was recorded many times. The chain carries TRBV5-1 and TRBJ2-7, with 10 bases fitting TRBD2. V lost 0 bases, J lost 5 bases, and 11 bases stayed unmatched. The CDR3 spans 17 residues. Per germline, CDR1 SGHRS and CDR2 YFSETQ. This CDR3 reads CASSLEVASGGGNEQYF. In DNA form, the CDR3 reads TGCGCCAGCAGCTTGGAGGTGGCTAGCGGGGGTGGGAACGAGCAGTACTTC. Together with reference TRBV5-1 and TRBJ2-7, the CDR3 gives the full variable domain: KAGVTQTPRYLIKTRGQQVTLSCSPISGHRSVSWYQQTPGQGLQFLFEYFSETQRNKGNFPGRFSGRQFSNSRSEMNVSTLELGDSALYLCASSLEVASGGGNEQYFGPGTRLTVT.

This clonotype was seen a few times. V gene TRBV11-2 combines with J gene TRBJ1-2; the match to TRBD1 covers 12 bases. CDR1 and CDR2 from the germline V gene are SGHAT and FQNNGV. The ends lost 1 base at V and 6 bases at J; junction bases unmatched: 6. The CDR3 consists of 16 residues. The CDR3 DNA sequence: TGTGCCAGCAGCTTAGGTGGGACAGGGGGCGCGGATGGCTACACCTTC. Residues: CASSLGGTGGADGYTF.

This clonotype was observed many times. The chain combines TRBV27 with TRBJ2-6; 9 bases map to TRBD1. Trimming cost V 6 bases and J 4 bases; bases outside gene matches: 10. Germline loops: CDR1 MNHEY, CDR2 SMNVEV (reference sequence). CDR3 length: 17 amino acids. The CDR3 is CASSQWTGVLGANVLTF. The CDR3 DNA is TGTGCCAGCAGCCAGTGGACAGGGGTGTTAGGGGCCAACGTCCTGACTTTC.

Turning to this clonotype: Germline is not matched at one junction end, which may reflect a read error. The chain carries TRBV12-3 or TRBV12-4 and TRBJ2-1; D is undetermined. This CDR3 is 12 amino acids long. CDR3 DNA sequence: TGTGCCAGCGGACCAGTTTACAATGGGCAGTTCTTC. Protein: CASGPVYNGQFF.

The chain is built from TRBV29-1 and TRBJ1-2; TRBD1 matches at 7 bases. V lost 1 base, J lost 5 bases, and 16 bases stayed unmatched. The CDR3 is made up of 17 amino acids. Germline V gives CDR1 SQVTM, CDR2 ANQGSEA. The CDR3 sequence is CSVEGALNGTVLYGYTF. The CDR3 DNA is TGCAGCGTTGAAGGGGCCCTCAACGGGACAGTCCTATATGGCTACACCTTC.

This clonotype was seen repeatedly, ten times or more. The chain carries TRBV15 and TRBJ2-7, with D perhaps TRBD1 (5 bases). Germline-derived CDR1 and CDR2 are LNHNV and YYDKDF (reference sequence). Trimming removed 6 bases from V and 0 bases from J, with 9 bases in between. This CDR3 has 13 amino acids. The CDR3 reads CATSRQNSYEQYF. As DNA, the CDR3 is TGTGCCACCAGTCGACAGAACTCCTACGAGCAGTACTTC.

The chain couples TRBV29-1 to TRBJ2-2, with D possibly being TRBD1 (7 bases). This CDR3 region has 16 residues. The germline V gene has CDR1 SQVTM and CDR2 ANQGSEA. The V end lost 4 bases, the J end lost 8 bases, and 23 bases lay between the germline ends. DNA for the CDR3: TGCAGCGTTGTCGGACAGGAGGGCTCTAGGGTGGGGGAGCTGTTTTTT. Amino acids: CSVVGQEGSRVGELFF.

This clonotype was counted a few times. The CDR3 DNA sequence: TGCAGCGTCCCCGGTGGAGAGAACACCGGGGAGCTGTTTTTT. Protein product: CSVPGGENTGELFF. The chain employs TRBV29-1 and TRBJ2-2, with D unresolved. The V gene's germline CDR1 is SQVTM and CDR2 ANQGSEA. This CDR3 comprises 14 residues. V gave up 6 bases and J gave up 1 base, with 12 bases separating them.

The chain carries TRBV2 and TRBJ1-5, with a weak D call TRBD1 (5 bases). The V and J ends lost 10 bases and 4 bases respectively, with 20 bases between them. Germline V gene sequence: CDR1 SNHLY, CDR2 FYNNEI. The CDR3 sequence is 15 residues long. CDR3 DNA sequence: TGTGCCACCCGCCAGACAGCCCTTGGAAATCAGCCCCAGCATTTT. Amino acid sequence: CATRQTALGNQPQHF. Supplemented by reference TRBV2 and TRBJ1-5, the full variable domain reads EPEVTQTPSHQVTQMGQEVILRCVPISNHLYFYWYRQILGQKVEFLVSFYNNEISEKSEIFDDQFSVERPDGSNFTLKIRSTKLEDSAMYFCATRQTALGNQPQHFGDGTRLSIL.

The chain employs TRBV5-1 and TRBJ2-5; perhaps TRBD1 as D (5 bases). The V end lost 2 bases, the J end lost 4 bases, and 9 bases lay between the germline ends. There are 13 residues in the CDR3. The V gene's germline CDR1 is SGHRS and CDR2 YFSETQ. Written as DNA, the CDR3 is TGCGCCAGCAGCTTTAGGGGTCCAGAGACCCAGTACTTC. It encodes CASSFRGPETQYF. Combining the CDR3 with reference TRBV5-1 and TRBJ2-5 gives the whole variable domain KAGVTQTPRYLIKTRGQQVTLSCSPISGHRSVSWYQQTPGQGLQFLFEYFSETQRNKGNFPGRFSGRQFSNSRSEMNVSTLELGDSALYLCASSFRGPETQYFGPGTRLLVL.

This chain uses TRBV18 with TRBJ1-3; no reliable D call. With 4 bases removed from V and 2 bases from J, the gap between germline ends came to 15 bases. The CDR3 length is 16 residues. CDR1 and CDR2 from the germline V gene are KGHSH and LQKENI. In DNA, the CDR3 is TGTGCCAGCTCACGTACCGCCCGGGGTACTGGAAACACCATATATTTT. This codes for CASSRTARGTGNTIYF.

This clonotype appeared a few times. The rearrangement uses TRBV12-3 or TRBV12-4 and TRBJ1-2, with D tentatively TRBD1 (6 bases). The ends were cut back, 2 bases at V and 0 bases at J, with 13 bases in the middle. The CDR3 covers 16 residues. This CDR3 is CASSLSSRGANYGYTF. The CDR3 nucleotides are TGTGCCAGCAGTTTATCTAGCAGGGGTGCTAACTATGGCTACACCTTC.

This chain links TRBV7-2 with TRBJ1-4; D uncertain. Trimming left V 0 bases short and J 3 bases short, with 11 bases between. The CDR3 runs 16 residues. Germline CDR1 reads SGHTA; CDR2 reads FQGNSA. For the CDR3, the DNA is TGTGCCAGCAGCTTAGCAACGGGGAAACCTAATGAAAAACTGTTTTTT. It translates to CASSLATGKPNEKLFF.

This clonotype was seen a few times. The rearrangement joins TRBV12-3 or TRBV12-4 to TRBJ2-2; tentative D call: TRBD1 (6 bases). CDR3 size: 14 residues. The V end lost 6 bases, the J end lost 8 bases, and 16 bases lay between the germline ends. Written as DNA, the CDR3 is TGTGCCAGCAGCCGGACAGAAGCGTGGGGGGAGCTGTTTTTT. Protein: CASSRTEAWGELFF.

This clonotype was recorded many times. This chain joins TRBV7-2 and TRBJ2-3; 7 bases are shared with TRBD2. The trim removed 0 bases at V and 4 bases at J, leaving 4 bases unmatched. In germline, CDR1 is SGHTA, CDR2 FQGNSA. The CDR3 has 15 residues. CDR3 residues: CASSLAGGRADTQYF. The CDR3 bases are TGTGCCAGCAGCTTAGCCGGGGGGAGGGCAGATACGCAGTATTTT.

This clonotype was detected only a few times. The V gene is TRBV20-1, the J gene TRBJ2-7, with 7 bases aligning to TRBD1. From germline, CDR1 is DFQATT and CDR2 SNEGSKA (reference sequence). CDR3 length equals 14 residues. V trimming: 5 bases; J trimming: 1 base; junction bases outside the gene matches: 8. CDR3 residues: CSAGRQGASYEQYF. The CDR3 DNA sequence: TGCAGTGCTGGAAGACAGGGAGCGTCCTACGAGCAGTACTTC.

This clonotype was seen only a few times. Here the CDR3 reads CASSLDGTSSYEQYF. The CDR3 bases are TGTGCCAGCAGCTTAGACGGGACTAGCTCCTACGAGCAGTACTTC. V and J are TRBV7-2 and TRBJ2-7; 8 bases agree with TRBD2. V was pared by 1 base and J by 0 bases, with 2 bases of the junction left unmatched. The CDR3 runs to 15 residues. Germline loops: CDR1 SGHTA, CDR2 FQGNSA.

This clonotype has a count of ten or more. The DNA of the CDR3 is TGCAGCTTGGAACTTAGCGGAAATACGCAGTATTTT. Translation: CSLELSGNTQYF. This sequence joins TRBV29-1 and TRBJ2-3; perhaps TRBD2 as D (6 bases). CDR1 is SQVTM and CDR2 is ANQGSEA in the germline V gene. V shed 8 bases and J shed 7 bases, with 16 bases lying between them. The CDR3 contains 12 residues.

This clonotype was seen a handful of times. The V call is TRBV4-1, the J call TRBJ1-5; unclear D gene. The V end lost 0 bases, the J end lost 7 bases, and 10 bases lay between the germline ends. The CDR3 loop spans 14 amino acids. The germline V gene encodes CDR1 MGHRA and CDR2 YSYEKL. The CDR3 nucleotides read TGCGCCAGCAGCCAAGATCTGGAGCGGCAGCCCCAGCATTTT. Its translation: CASSQDLERQPQHF.

The V gene is TRBV4-2, the J gene TRBJ1-1; no definite D call. V dropped 4 bases and J dropped 1 base, with 7 bases sitting between them. Germline V lookup: CDR1 LGHNA, CDR2 YNFKEQ. CDR3 length: 13 amino acids. Written as DNA, the CDR3 is TGTGCCAGCAGCCTAACACAGAACACTGAAGCTTTCTTT. This gives the protein CASSLTQNTEAFF.

The chain couples TRBV30 to TRBJ1-6, with TRBD1 matching 9 bases. After removal of 3 bases from V and 10 bases from J, the junction contained 4 bases not matched to a gene. Germline CDR1 reads GTSNPN; CDR2 reads SVGIG (reference sequence). The CDR3 runs 13 residues. For the CDR3, the DNA is TGTGCCTGGAGCGGGACAGGGAAATCACCCCTCCACTTT. Translation: CAWSGTGKSPLHF.

This clonotype came up a few times. This sequence joins TRBV27 and TRBJ2-7; TRBD2 matches at 8 bases. J lost 0 bases, V lost 6 bases, and 7 bases had no gene match. The CDR3 extends over 15 amino acids. Germline V gene sequence: CDR1 MNHEY, CDR2 SMNVEV (reference sequence). The CDR3 sequence: CASSARGDLSYEQYV. DNA of the CDR3: TGTGCCAGCAGCGCGCGGGGGGACCTCTCCTACGAGCAGTACGTC.